Listed below are T cell receptor beta chains from one sample, sequenced in a study of T-cell reconstitution after alpha-beta-depleted transplantation in children. TCRdb re-analysed the PCR reads in MiXCR, keeping a single row per CDR3 protein. The profile shows more than 250,000 distinct CDR3 sequences, 9.5% to 10% of them singletons. This specimen was PBMCs from the stem cell graft donor, taken from the stem cell graft. The source of these receptors is a human donor who donated a stem cell graft to a child with SCID. Each CDR3 is given with its conserved first and last residue. Fields, in order: J gene, D gene, V gene, clone size, CDR3 DNA, CDR3 protein. D genes are given only for firm matches. The listing skips clone size in some rows; elsewhere it reads once, few, many or a size class.

>TRBJ2-2|TRBD1|TRBV12-3/TRBV12-4|NA
TGTGCCAGCAGTTTAAGGACAGGGGGCCCCGGGGAGCTGTTTTTT
CASSLRTGGPGELFF
>TRBJ2-3|NA|TRBV7-9|NA
TGTGCCAGCAGCTGGGCTAGCTCCTCCGGTACGCAGTATTTT
CASSWASSSGTQYF
>TRBJ2-3|NA|TRBV14|NA
TGTGCCAGCTCCGAAATGGGGGGACCTCACACAGATACGCAGTATTTT
CASSEMGGPHTDTQYF
>TRBJ2-7|NA|TRBV7-2|NA
TGTGCCAGCAGCTTCAACAGAGTCTCCTACGAGCAGTACTTC
CASSFNRVSYEQYF
>TRBJ1-2|NA|TRBV3-1|NA
TGTGCCAGCAGCCGACGGGACGGCCTCAACTATGGCTACACCTTC
CASSRRDGLNYGYTF
>TRBJ2-1|TRBD2|TRBV12-3/TRBV12-4|NA
TGTGCCAGCAGCCCTCCGACTAGCGGGGGGCGCTCCTACAATGAGCAGTTCTTC
CASSPPTSGGRSYNEQFF
>TRBJ2-7|NA|TRBV2|few
TGTGCCACCGGCGACAGGACCTACGAGCAGTACTTC
CATGDRTYEQYF
>TRBJ2-7|NA|TRBV9|few
TGTGCCAGCAGCGCGGGCAGCTCCTACGAGCAGTACTTC
CASSAGSSYEQYF
>TRBJ2-5|TRBD2|TRBV2|many
TGTGCCAGCAGTCGGACTAGCGGGGGCGGGACCCAGTACTTC
CASSRTSGGGTQYF
>TRBJ2-7|TRBD2|TRBV11-2|many
TGTGCCAGCAGCTTACGAGGGACTAACTCCGAGCAGTACTTC
CASSLRGTNSEQYF
>TRBJ1-1|TRBD1|TRBV9|few
TGTGCCAGCAGCGTAGCCCAGGGGGTCAACACTGAAGCTTTCTTT
CASSVAQGVNTEAFF
>TRBJ1-5|NA|TRBV5-1|few
TGCGCCAGCAGCTTGGAAGGCAGGGGAAGCAATCAGCCCCAGCATTTT
CASSLEGRGSNQPQHF
>TRBJ1-2|NA|TRBV5-1|NA
TGCGCCAGCAGCGTGGAGGTAAACTATGGCTACACCTTC
CASSVEVNYGYTF
>TRBJ2-3|TRBD2|TRBV6-4|NA
TGTGCCAGCAGTGCCGGGGGGGCACCAGATACGCAGTATTTT
CASSAGGAPDTQYF
>TRBJ2-1|TRBD2|TRBV9|few
TGTGCCAGCAGCGTAGCCCAGCGGGGCAACAATGAGCAGTTCTTC
CASSVAQRGNNEQFF
>TRBJ1-4|NA|TRBV2|NA
TGTGCCAGCAGGGGGACGGAGGCAACTAATGAAAAACTGTTTTTT
CASRGTEATNEKLFF
>TRBJ2-2|TRBD1|TRBV18|NA
TGTGCCAGCTCAAGCGGACAGGGGTTCACCGGGGAGCTGTTTTTT
CASSSGQGFTGELFF
>TRBJ2-1|NA|TRBV5-1|NA
TGCGCCAGCAGCTTGGCAAGCTGGATAAATGAGCAGTTCTTC
CASSLASWINEQFF
>TRBJ2-7|TRBD2|TRBV5-6|NA
TGTGCCAGCACCTTTACTCCTAGCGGGGGGGGTAGCGAGCAGTACTTC
CASTFTPSGGGSEQYF
>TRBJ2-1|TRBD2|TRBV27|NA
TGTGCCAGCAGTCGAACTAGCGGGGGGATCAATGAGCAGTTCTTC
CASSRTSGGINEQFF
>TRBJ1-2|NA|TRBV7-9|NA
TGTGCCAGCAGCTTAGAGGTCGGAATTGCAGCTAACTATGGCTACACCTTC
CASSLEVGIAANYGYTF
>TRBJ1-5|NA|TRBV7-2|few
TGTGCCAGCAGTAGGAACACACAATATCAGCCCCAGCATTTT
CASSRNTQYQPQHF